This entry concerns a single T cell receptor (beta chain). The data belong to a study of blood T cell repertoires in COVID-19. Using immunoSEQ multiplex PCR, the repertoire was profiled, and TCRdb retains in-frame clones only, with some absent. The sample records approximately 250,000 clones, approximately 82% being singletons. This CDR3 spans 15 amino acids. Deletions cut 2 bases from V and 4 bases from J, with 12 bases between. Per germline, CDR1 MNHNY and CDR2 SVGAGI (reference sequence). The sequenced sample consisted of PBMCs or T cells enriched from blood (not recorded which). This sequence joins TRBV6-6 and TRBJ2-1; the D gene is possibly TRBD2 (5 bases). This TCR derives from a man between 35 and 55 years old who had recovered from COVID-19. The CDR3, as DNA: TGTGCCAGCAGTTACGGGCAGAGGGCTTACAATGAGCAGTTCTTC. Its protein product is CASSYGQRAYNEQFF.